The 30 T cell receptor beta chains below were found in one sample sequenced in a study of T-cell memory formation after mild COVID-19. Via MiXCR, TCRdb re-called the 5' RACE reads, giving one row per CDR3 protein. The sample shows 550,000 to 650,000 distinct CDR3 sequences, roughly 17% of them seen only once. Input material: PBMCs or a T cell subset sorted from them (not recorded which). The receptors were sampled from an adult woman who had mild COVID-19 (a few samples of this study predate the infection). Cell type and time point are not known.

J is TRBJ1-6 and V is TRBV5-4; TRBD1 might be the D (5 bases). Looked up from germline, CDR1 is SGHNT and CDR2 is YYREEE (reference sequence). This CDR3 region has 16 residues. Trimming left V 3 bases short and J 8 bases short, with 18 bases between. The CDR3 DNA reads as TGTGCCAGCAGCTCTCCTGGGGCAGGGAAGGATTCACCCCTCCACTTT. This sequence encodes CASSSPGAGKDSPLHF.

This clonotype was found a few times. The CDR3, as DNA: TGTGCCAGCAGCTTGGCCGGAGACTACACAGATACGCAGTATTTT. Its protein product is CASSLAGDYTDTQYF. The chain joins TRBV5-5 to TRBJ2-3; perhaps TRBD2 as D (5 bases). V was trimmed by 0 bases and J by 2 bases, leaving 10 bases between them. The length of the CDR3 is 15 residues. Germline CDR1 is SGHKS and CDR2 is YYEKEE (reference sequence).

This chain uses TRBV5-1 with TRBJ2-5; D gene unclear. With 4 bases removed from V and 5 bases from J, the gap between germline ends came to 15 bases. Germline lookup yields CDR1 SGHRS and CDR2 YFSETQ. The length of the CDR3 is 14 residues. The DNA of the CDR3 is TGCGCCAGCAGCCCGAGCTTAGCAGCCGAGACCCAGTACTTC. Translated, it gives CASSPSLAAETQYF.

This sequence joins TRBV20-1 and TRBJ2-7, with 7 positions matching TRBD1. Germline V gene lookup returns CDR1 DFQATT and CDR2 SNEGSKA (reference sequence). This CDR3 region has 17 residues. V trimming: 5 bases; J trimming: 1 base; junction bases outside the gene matches: 17. The CDR3 nucleotides are TGCAGTGCTCGAACGGACAGGCAAACCTCCTATTCCTACGAGCAGTACTTC. Its protein is CSARTDRQTSYSYEQYF.

At least ten counts were recorded for this clonotype. V and J are TRBV24-1 and TRBJ2-3; perhaps TRBD2 as D (6 bases). V lost 1 base and J 6 bases, leaving 10 bases between the germline ends. The length of the CDR3 is 14 residues. The germline V gene encodes CDR1 KGHDR and CDR2 SFDVKD. In DNA form, the CDR3 reads TGTGCCACCAGTGATTTTGCGGGGTCGGATACGCAGTATTTT. Residues: CATSDFAGSDTQYF.

J is TRBJ1-6 and V is TRBV12-3 or TRBV12-4; D call uncertain. The CDR3 contains 14 residues. Trimming removed 5 bases at V and 4 bases at J, with 9 bases between. CDR3 nucleotides: TGTGCCAGCAGTCCCGGACGGTATAATTCACCCCTCCACTTT. This translates into CASSPGRYNSPLHF.

The chain joins TRBV24-1 to TRBJ2-7, with D possibly being TRBD1 (5 bases). Germline loops: CDR1 KGHDR, CDR2 SFDVKD. Trimming cost V 5 bases and J 2 bases, with 21 bases left between them. The CDR3 consists of 17 residues. This CDR3 is CATSGPSPGQGAYEQYF. DNA for the CDR3: TGTGCCACCAGTGGTCCCTCTCCTGGCCAAGGGGCCTACGAGCAGTACTTC.

V and J are TRBV27 and TRBJ1-5; 8 bases match TRBD1. The CDR3 contains 14 residues. Germline assignment: CDR1 MNHEY and CDR2 SMNVEV (reference sequence). After removal of 0 bases from V and 6 bases from J, the junction contained 1 base not matched to a gene. CDR3 coding DNA: TGTGCCAGCAGTTTATCGGGGACAGGTCAGCCCCAGCATTTT. Translation gives CASSLSGTGQPQHF.

There are a few counts of this clonotype. An end of the junction differs from the germline gene, which may be a read error. V gene TRBV29-1 combines with J gene TRBJ2-3, with 7 positions matching TRBD1. In germline, CDR1 is SQVTM, CDR2 ANQGSEA. This CDR3 comprises 11 residues. The CDR3 here is CGVQGTDTQYF. The CDR3 bases are TGCGGCGTACAGGGGACAGATACGCAGTATTTT.

The chain combines TRBV5-1 with TRBJ2-7, with D possibly TRBD2 on 6 matching bases. The CDR3 contains 17 residues. From germline, CDR1 is SGHRS and CDR2 YFSETQ. Between the trimmed V and J ends, which lost 0 bases and 1 base, there was a span of 17 bases. The CDR3 reads CASSLALRAGWSYEQYF. The CDR3 DNA sequence: TGCGCCAGCAGCTTGGCCTTGAGGGCGGGGTGGTCCTACGAGCAGTACTTC.

This clonotype has ten or more counts. The chain uses TRBV10-3 and TRBJ1-2, with D uncertain. The germline V gene has CDR1 ENHRY and CDR2 SYGVKD. The CDR3 is 13 residues long. V lost 2 bases to trimming and J lost 5 bases, with 9 bases between them. CDR3 sequence reads: CAISEQDRYGYTF. CDR3 coding DNA: TGTGCCATCAGTGAGCAGGACCGGTATGGCTACACCTTC.

The chain carries TRBV9 and TRBJ2-7; no reliable D call. Trimming left V 0 bases short and J 5 bases short, with 6 bases between. CDR1 and CDR2 (germline): SGDLS, YYNGEE. The CDR3 totals 12 residues. The CDR3: CASSVEADEQYF. The CDR3 nucleotides are TGTGCCAGCAGCGTAGAGGCCGACGAGCAGTACTTC.

The rearrangement links TRBV9 to TRBJ2-2, with TRBD2 matching 7 bases. The V and J ends lost 4 bases and 6 bases, in that order; junction bases with no gene match: 9. CDR3 length equals 15 residues. Germline CDR1 and CDR2: SGDLS and YYNGEE. The CDR3 DNA follows: TGTGCCAGCAGCCCTCTCCTGGGGGGGGCCGGGGAGCTGTTTTTT. Amino acid sequence: CASSPLLGGAGELFF.

The chain has TRBV11-3 and TRBJ1-2; no firm D call. The CDR3 covers 16 residues. Trimming cost V 1 base and J 2 bases, with 14 bases left between them. Germline V gene lookup returns CDR1 SGHNT and CDR2 YENEEA. The CDR3 sequence: CASSLVDRRRNYGYTF. As DNA, the CDR3 is TGTGCCAGCAGCTTAGTAGACCGCCGACGCAACTATGGCTACACCTTC.

The rearrangement uses TRBV9 and TRBJ1-2, with TRBD1 as a possible D gene (5 bases). This CDR3 has 17 residues. The germline gives CDR1 SGDLS, CDR2 YYNGEE. The V gene lost 4 bases and the J gene lost 2 bases, with 21 bases spanning the gap. Here the CDR3 reads CASSPSGYGGENYGYTF. The CDR3 nucleotides read TGTGCCAGCAGCCCTTCAGGCTATGGGGGAGAAAACTATGGCTACACCTTC.

This clonotype occurred a few times. The chain is built from TRBV6-1 and TRBJ2-6; 8 bases are shared with TRBD1. The germline V gene encodes CDR1 MNHNS and CDR2 SASEGT. The CDR3 consists of 17 residues. V trimming: 7 bases; J trimming: 2 bases; junction bases outside the gene matches: 10. DNA for the CDR3: TGTGCCAGCATAAGGACAGGGTGGCTGGCTGGGGCCAACGTCCTGACTTTC. Translation: CASIRTGWLAGANVLTF.

This clonotype was counted ten times or more. The J gene is TRBJ2-7, the V gene TRBV10-2; the D is unclear. Looked up from germline, CDR1 is WSHSY and CDR2 is SAAADI. Trimming removed 4 bases at V and 2 bases at J, with 9 bases between. The CDR3 length is 13 residues. The CDR3 region has the DNA TGCGCCAGCAGTGGACCGCCAACCTACGAGCAGTACTTC. Translating gives CASSGPPTYEQYF.

This clonotype was found a few times. The chain has TRBV4-2 and TRBJ2-1; 8 bases are a match to TRBD1. From germline, CDR1 is LGHNA and CDR2 YNFKEQ. The J segment lost 10 bases and the V segment lost 4 bases, leaving 6 bases of the junction unmatched. The CDR3 has 13 residues. CDR3 protein: CASSPDRAWEQFF. The CDR3 nucleotides read TGTGCCAGCAGCCCGGACAGGGCGTGGGAGCAGTTCTTC.

The rearrangement joins TRBV12-3 or TRBV12-4 to TRBJ2-4; the D gene is possibly TRBD1 (5 bases). Trimming removed 4 bases at V and 1 base at J, with 17 bases between. This CDR3 is 17 amino acids long. For the CDR3, the DNA is TGTGCCAGCAGTTCGGTTAGGGGCTTGGTTGCCAAAAACATTCAGTACTTC. It yields the protein CASSSVRGLVAKNIQYF.

The rearrangement joins TRBV9 to TRBJ2-7; D tentatively fits TRBD1 or TRBD2 (6 bases each). This CDR3 has 15 amino acids. The V gene lost 2 bases and the J gene lost 4 bases, with 16 bases spanning the gap. CDR1 is SGDLS and CDR2 is YYNGEE in the germline V gene. The CDR3 reads CASSVGGGISYEQYF. In DNA form, the CDR3 reads TGTGCCAGCAGCGTGGGGGGCGGGATTAGTTACGAGCAGTACTTC.

This clonotype was seen repeatedly, ten times or more. V usage is TRBV29-1 and J usage is TRBJ1-4; possible D gene TRBD1, 5 bases. Trimming took off 7 bases at V and 7 bases at J, with 13 bases between the two ends. The V gene's germline CDR1 is SQVTM and CDR2 ANQGSEA. CDR3 size: 12 residues. Here the CDR3 DNA reads TGCAGCGGAGGGGAGTTTGGTGAAAAACTGTTTTTT. Translating it yields CSGGEFGEKLFF.

The chain has TRBV4-3 and TRBJ2-3, with TRBD2 matching over 10 bases. Unmatched junction bases numbered 11, after V lost 1 base and J lost 4 bases. This CDR3 spans 18 amino acids. Germline values: CDR1 LGHNA, CDR2 YSLEER. The CDR3 sequence is CASSQVVSGRGAADTQYF. CDR3 nucleotides: TGCGCCAGCAGCCAAGTCGTCAGCGGGAGGGGTGCGGCAGATACGCAGTATTTT.

There are a few counts of this clonotype. The chain combines TRBV9 with TRBJ2-7; no definite D call. The germline CDR1 and CDR2 sequences are SGDLS and YYNGEE. This CDR3 region has 14 residues. Trimming left V 4 bases short and J 5 bases short, with 16 bases between. The CDR3, as DNA: TGTGCCAGCAGCCTCAGGACGGCTGGCGACGAGCAGTACTTC. It yields the protein CASSLRTAGDEQYF. The entire variable domain, with the rest obtained from reference TRBV9 and TRBJ2-7, is as follows: DSGVTQTPKHLITATGQRVTLRCSPRSGDLSVYWYQQSLDQGLQFLIQYYNGEERAKGNILERFSAQQFPDLHSELNLSSLELGDSALYFCASSLRTAGDEQYFGPGTRLTVT.

This rearrangement joins TRBV23-1 to TRBJ2-5; TRBD1 matches at 10 bases. TRBV23-1 is an open reading frame whose function is uncertain. Trimming removed 2 bases from V and 3 bases from J; junction bases left unmatched: 0. The CDR3 is 14 amino acids. The chain's CDR3 is CASSQGTGEETQYF. CDR3 in DNA: TGCGCCAGCAGTCAAGGGACAGGGGAAGAGACCCAGTACTTC.

This clonotype was picked up a small number of times. V gene TRBV18 combines with J gene TRBJ2-5; D unresolved. Trimming pared 5 bases from V and 5 bases from J, leaving 12 bases between. This CDR3 is 13 amino acids long. Germline CDR1 reads KGHSH; CDR2 reads LQKENI. In DNA form, the CDR3 reads TGTGCCAGCTCAGATTCGCCCAGGGAGACCCAGTACTTC. As protein: CASSDSPRETQYF.

This clonotype was observed a handful of times. This sequence joins TRBV18 and TRBJ1-4, with TRBD1 as a possible D gene (5 bases). This CDR3 region has 14 residues. Trimming shortened V by 1 base and J by 7 bases, and 10 bases separated the two germline ends. Germline CDR1 and CDR2: KGHSH and LQKENI. The CDR3 here is CASSPLQGGEKLFF. The CDR3, as DNA: TGTGCCAGCTCACCACTGCAGGGAGGTGAAAAACTGTTTTTT.

The V gene is TRBV11-2, the J gene TRBJ2-7; D possibly corresponds to TRBD2 (6 bases). The CDR3 spans 15 residues. V lost 0 bases to trimming and J lost 4 bases, with 13 bases between them. In germline, CDR1 is SGHAT, CDR2 FQNNGV. This CDR3 reads CASSLDWGGTYEQYF. Here the CDR3 DNA reads TGTGCCAGCAGCTTAGATTGGGGAGGTACATACGAGCAGTACTTC.

The J gene is TRBJ2-3, the V gene TRBV20-1, with 8 bases lining up with TRBD1. The CDR3 is 15 amino acids. The junction had 5 bases not matched to a gene; V was cut back by 2 bases and J by 1 base. CDR1 DFQATT and CDR2 SNEGSKA come from the germline V gene (reference sequence). CDR3 in DNA: TGCAGTGCTAGAAGGCGGGGACAGGGCACAGATACGCAGTATTTT. It specifies CSARRRGQGTDTQYF.

This clonotype has a handful of counts. The junction shows a germline mismatch at one end, possibly a read error. The V and J genes are TRBV4-1 and TRBJ2-7; 8 bases agree with TRBD2. The CDR3 is 15 amino acids. Germline V gene lookup returns CDR1 MGHRA and CDR2 YSYEKL. The CDR3 sequence is CASSQTEIAGYGQYF. The CDR3 DNA reads TGCGCCAGCAGCCAAACGGAAATAGCGGGGTACGGGCAGTACTTC.

The chain joins TRBV5-1 to TRBJ2-3; no firm D call. V was cut by 6 bases and J by 5 bases, with 7 bases left in between. The CDR3 has 11 amino acids. Looked up from germline, CDR1 is SGHRS and CDR2 is YFSETQ. The CDR3 reads CASTGRDTQYF. CDR3 DNA sequence: TGCGCCAGCACGGGTCGAGATACGCAGTATTTT.